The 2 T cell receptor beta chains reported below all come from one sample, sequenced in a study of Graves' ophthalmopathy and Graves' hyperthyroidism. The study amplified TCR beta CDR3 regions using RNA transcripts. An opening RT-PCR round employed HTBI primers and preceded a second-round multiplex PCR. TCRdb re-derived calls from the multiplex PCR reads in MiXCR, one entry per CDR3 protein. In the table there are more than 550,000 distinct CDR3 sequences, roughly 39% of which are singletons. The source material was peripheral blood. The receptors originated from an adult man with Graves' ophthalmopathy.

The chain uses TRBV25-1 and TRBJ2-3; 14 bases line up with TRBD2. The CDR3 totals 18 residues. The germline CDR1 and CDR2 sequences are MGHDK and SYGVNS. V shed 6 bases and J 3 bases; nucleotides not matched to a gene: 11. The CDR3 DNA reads TGTGCCAGCAGCGCACCGGGACTAGCGGGAGTGGGAACAGATACGCAGTATTTT. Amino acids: CASSAPGLAGVGTDTQYF.

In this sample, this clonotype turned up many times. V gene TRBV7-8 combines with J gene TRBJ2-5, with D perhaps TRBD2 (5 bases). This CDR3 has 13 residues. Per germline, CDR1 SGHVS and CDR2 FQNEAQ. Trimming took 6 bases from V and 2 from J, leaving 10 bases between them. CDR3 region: CASSSDWQETQYF. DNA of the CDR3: TGTGCCAGCAGTTCGGACTGGCAAGAGACCCAGTACTTC. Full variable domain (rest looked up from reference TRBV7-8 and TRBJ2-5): GAGVSQSPRYKVAKRGQDVALRCDPISGHVSLFWYQQALGQGPEFLTYFQNEAQLDKSGLPSDRFFAERPEGSVSTLKIQRTQQEDSAVYLCASSSDWQETQYFGPGTRLLVL.